There are a few counts of the clone carrying this TCR beta chain. Its matching antigen is unknown. The sample comes from a study of beta chain features in type 1 diabetes. cDNA synthesis used the whole RNA isolate, giving expressed TCRB sequences. The assay was immunoSEQ multiplex PCR, and TCRdb's table has in-frame clones only and misses some. This sample carries roughly 730,000 clones, around 15% of them seen once, and the ten largest clones take less than 0.025%. Study-level results: Fewer junction insertions and more nucleotide deletions appeared in type 1 diabetes patients. When Type 1 diabetes patients were examined, their TCRB CDR3s proved moderately but significantly shorter in all four CD4+ subsets.

The source material was naive CD4+ T cells from blood. The sequence was obtained from a man younger than 35 with type 1 diabetes.

CDR3 nucleotides: TGTGCCAGCAGCGTGGGGGCAGGGACAGGGGAGACCCAGTACTTC. The encoded protein is CASSVGAGTGETQYF. The chain employs TRBV9 and TRBJ2-5; TRBD1 matches 9 bases. Unmatched junction bases numbered 7, after V lost 2 bases and J lost 5 bases. This CDR3 is built from 15 residues. The germline CDR1 and CDR2 sequences are SGDLS and YYNGEE.